These 25 T cell receptor beta chains were sequenced from one sample in a study of HIV-infected patients and healthy controls (TCRdb year 2014). Follow-up blood from HIV-infected patients was collected roughly three months, about 14 weeks, after antiretroviral therapy began. Since whole blood was used without any cell fractionation, the repertoire reflected all peripheral T cells in unsorted form. The protocol used for the library was 5' RACE. Sequenced using an Illumina MiSeq. SuperScript III was used to reverse transcribe 500 ng RNA with primers targeting the alpha and beta constant regions. Separate alpha and beta chain libraries were generated by chain-specific third strand synthesis with multiplexing indices. Clones were called with MiXCR by TCRdb after fastp trimmed the public reads at Q25, and only in-frame beta chains were retained. Rows with a matching CDR3 protein are joined into one entry that keeps the most common DNA and genes. The sample profile shows several thousand distinct CDR3 sequences; around 6.7% of them were found once. The ten largest clones take up roughly 15% of the sample.

Source: blood, taken during antiretroviral therapy. The receptor source for this set is an adult with HIV infection.

This sequence joins TRBV25-1 and TRBJ1-5; D gene unclear. Germline loops: CDR1 MGHDK, CDR2 SYGVNS. The CDR3 runs 16 residues. Trimming removed 1 base from V and 5 bases from J, with 15 bases in between. The CDR3 region is CASSESRLGMDQPQHF. The CDR3 nucleotides are TGTGCCAGCAGTGAATCCCGGCTGGGAATGGATCAGCCCCAGCATTTT.

The rearrangement joins TRBV2 to TRBJ1-6; unclear D gene. The ends were cut back, 4 bases at V and 10 bases at J, with 5 bases in the middle. The CDR3 runs to 11 residues. The germline CDR1 and CDR2 sequences are SNHLY and FYNNEI. The CDR3 here is CASSVGSPLHF. In nucleotides, the CDR3 is TGTGCCAGCAGTGTCGGGTCACCCCTCCACTTT.

By sample share, this clonotype is medium-sized. The V call is TRBV5-1, the J call TRBJ1-3, with 9 bases that match TRBD1. The CDR3 extends over 16 amino acids. V lost 3 bases and J lost 6; bases outside the gene matches: 10. Germline values: CDR1 SGHRS, CDR2 YFSETQ. CDR3 amino acids: CASSSSGQGGENTIYF. The CDR3 DNA reads as TGCGCCAGCAGCTCGTCGGGACAGGGAGGTGAAAACACCATATATTTT.

This clonotype was counted ten times or more. V usage is TRBV29-1 and J usage is TRBJ2-2; D might be TRBD2 (6 bases). This CDR3 spans 14 amino acids. The ends were cut back, 6 bases at V and 6 bases at J, with 17 bases in the middle. Germline CDR1 is SQVTM and CDR2 is ANQGSEA. For the CDR3, the DNA is TGCAGCGTCCCCGTGGGGCGGGAACCCGGGGAGCTGTTTTTT. Translation: CSVPVGREPGELFF.

This clonotype was observed many times. CDR3 in DNA: TGTGCCAGCAGTGAAGGAGGGAGGGCTTTCTTT. This encodes CASSEGGRAFF. The J gene is TRBJ1-1, the V gene TRBV6-4; D unresolved. Trimming left V 3 bases short and J 11 bases short, with 10 bases between. Per germline, CDR1 MRHNA and CDR2 SNTAGT. This CDR3 is 11 amino acids long.

Judged by abundance, this clonotype is medium-sized. The rearrangement joins TRBV10-3 to TRBJ2-7; D possibly corresponds to TRBD1 (6 bases). CDR1 is ENHRY and CDR2 is SYGVKD in the germline V gene. This CDR3 is built from 11 residues. The V gene lost 6 bases and the J gene lost 7 bases, with 10 bases spanning the gap. CDR3 sequence (DNA): TGTGCCATCAGCCTAGGGGGTGAGCAGTACTTC. Its translation is CAISLGGEQYF.

Relative to its sample, this clonotype is medium-sized. This sequence joins TRBV19 and TRBJ2-2; 7 bases fit TRBD1. Trimming at V came to 5 bases and at J to 10 bases, leaving 10 bases not matched to a gene. Germline CDR1 LNHDA, CDR2 SQIVND (reference sequence). The CDR3 is 14 residues long. CDR3 DNA sequence: TGTGCCAGTAGTTTCCGACAGGGCTCCGTGGAGCTGTTTTTT. Translating it yields CASSFRQGSVELFF.

The chain joins TRBV14 to TRBJ2-3; no clear D. Germline CDR1 is SGHDN and CDR2 is FVKESK. V was trimmed by 0 bases and J by 2 bases, leaving 3 bases between them. This CDR3 region has 13 residues. The CDR3 DNA follows: TGTGCCAGCAGCCAAGAGGCCACAGATACGCAGTATTTT. It yields the protein CASSQEATDTQYF.

Judged by abundance, this clonotype is medium-sized. The chain is built from TRBV7-9 and TRBJ2-3, with 7 bases matching TRBD2. Germline values: CDR1 SEHNR, CDR2 FQNEAQ (reference sequence). With V trimmed by 7 bases and J by 2 bases, 12 bases remained unmatched. CDR3 length equals 16 residues. CDR3 amino acids: CASTRGAGADTDTQYF. CDR3 DNA sequence: TGTGCCAGCACCCGAGGGGCGGGAGCGGACACAGATACGCAGTATTTT. The variable domain in full, completed from reference TRBV7-9 and TRBJ2-3, reads DTGVSQNPRHKITKRGQNVTFRCDPISEHNRLYWYRQTLGQGPEFLTYFQNEAQLEKSRLLSDRFSAERPKGSFSTLEIQRTEQGDSAMYLCASTRGAGADTDTQYFGPGTRLTVL.

This sequence joins TRBV7-8 and TRBJ2-2; 8 nucleotides align to TRBD1. The junction had 3 bases not matched to a gene; V was cut back by 5 bases and J by 1 base. The germline V gene encodes CDR1 SGHVS and CDR2 FQNEAQ. There are 15 residues in the CDR3. The CDR3 nucleotides are TGTGCCAGCAGCCCCGGGACAGGGAACACCGGGGAGCTGTTTTTT. Its translation is CASSPGTGNTGELFF.

This clonotype showed up many times. The chain recombines TRBV28 with TRBJ2-7; D ambiguous. The CDR3 is 14 residues long. Looked up from germline, CDR1 is MDHEN and CDR2 is SYDVKM. V shed 4 bases and J shed 1 base, with 11 bases lying between them. This CDR3 is CASSSITASYEQYF. DNA for the CDR3: TGTGCCAGCAGTTCCATTACAGCGTCCTACGAGCAGTACTTC.

At least ten counts were recorded for this clonotype. The chain joins TRBV3-1 to TRBJ2-1, with TRBD2 matching over 13 bases. CDR1 is LGHDT and CDR2 is YNNKEL in the germline V gene (reference sequence). This CDR3 contains 16 residues. With 5 bases clipped from V and 10 bases from J, the junction kept 11 bases outside the gene matches. This CDR3 is CASSSLGLAGVREQFF. CDR3 nucleotides: TGTGCCAGCAGCTCCCTCGGACTAGCGGGAGTGAGGGAGCAGTTCTTC.

This clonotype was seen many times. J is TRBJ2-1 and V is TRBV5-1, with D maybe TRBD1 (6 bases). The CDR3 covers 13 residues. Germline V gene data show CDR1 as SGHRS and CDR2 as YFSETQ. Trimming took 6 bases from V and 4 from J, leaving 11 bases between them. The DNA of the CDR3 is TGCGCCAGCATTGGGGGCCCTTACAATGAGCAGTTCTTC. This codes for CASIGGPYNEQFF. Combining the CDR3 with reference TRBV5-1 and TRBJ2-1 gives the whole variable domain KAGVTQTPRYLIKTRGQQVTLSCSPISGHRSVSWYQQTPGQGLQFLFEYFSETQRNKGNFPGRFSGRQFSNSRSEMNVSTLELGDSALYLCASIGGPYNEQFFGPGTRLTVL.

The chain is built from TRBV28 and TRBJ1-2; 7 nucleotides line up with TRBD1. CDR1 is MDHEN and CDR2 is SYDVKM in the germline V gene. This CDR3 contains 15 residues. The ends lost 8 bases at V and 8 bases at J; junction bases unmatched: 17. CDR3 DNA: TGTGCCAGCGGTTACTTGGGACAGCAAAGAAGCGGCTACACCTTC. This sequence encodes CASGYLGQQRSGYTF.

The chain couples TRBV6-5 to TRBJ2-5; D ambiguous. CDR1 is MNHEY, CDR2 SVGAGI, per germline. V shed 5 bases and J shed 10 bases, with 11 bases lying between them. CDR3 length equals 11 residues. The CDR3 protein is CASSTQWDQYF. CDR3 coding DNA: TGTGCCAGCAGTACCCAATGGGACCAGTACTTC.

This clonotype was found many times. For the CDR3, the DNA is TGTGCCAGCAGCCCACAGGAAAACTACGAGCAGTACTTC. Its translation is CASSPQENYEQYF. The chain is built from TRBV7-9 and TRBJ2-7, with D possibly TRBD1 on 5 matching bases. Germline V gene lookup returns CDR1 SEHNR and CDR2 FQNEAQ (reference sequence). V was clipped by 5 bases and J by 3 bases, with 11 bases between them. The CDR3 is 13 amino acids.

By sample share, this clonotype is medium-sized. The chain carries TRBV29-1 and TRBJ2-1; no definite D call. Germline V gives CDR1 SQVTM, CDR2 ANQGSEA. The length of the CDR3 is 14 residues. V lost 1 base and J lost 0, with 7 bases in between. CDR3 loop: CSVEALSSYNEQFF. The CDR3 DNA reads TGCAGCGTTGAAGCCCTGAGCTCCTACAATGAGCAGTTCTTC.

This clonotype has at least ten counts. The chain links TRBV20-1 to TRBJ2-1; 10 bases align to TRBD2. Germline loops: CDR1 DFQATT, CDR2 SNEGSKA (reference sequence). With 4 bases clipped from V and 4 bases from J, the junction kept 7 bases outside the gene matches. The CDR3 is 15 amino acids. CDR3 sequence: CSAISSGSNYNEQFF. The CDR3 DNA follows: TGCAGTGCTATATCTAGCGGGAGTAATTACAATGAGCAGTTCTTC.

By sample share, this clonotype is medium-sized. The chain combines TRBV7-2 with TRBJ1-6; perhaps TRBD1 as D (5 bases). Germline CDR1 and CDR2: SGHTA and FQGNSA. This CDR3 is built from 15 residues. V was trimmed by 5 bases and J by 7 bases, leaving 15 bases between them. CDR3 in amino acids: CASSPWGGENSPLHF. CDR3 DNA sequence: TGTGCCAGCAGCCCTTGGGGGGGGGAAAATTCACCCCTCCACTTT.

This clonotype has ten or more counts. V usage is TRBV19 and J usage is TRBJ2-3; no definite D call. Trimming took off 6 bases at V and 0 bases at J, with 13 bases between the two ends. This CDR3 spans 15 amino acids. Germline loops: CDR1 LNHDA, CDR2 SQIVND (reference sequence). The CDR3 spells CASRLDGSSTDTQYF. The CDR3 coding sequence is TGTGCCAGTAGGTTGGACGGTTCTAGCACAGATACGCAGTATTTT.

J is TRBJ2-1 and V is TRBV19; TRBD1 is a possible D gene (6 bases). The germline V gene has CDR1 LNHDA and CDR2 SQIVND (reference sequence). The CDR3 totals 16 residues. Trimming shortened V by 8 bases and J by 4 bases, and 21 bases separated the two germline ends. CDR3 DNA sequence: TGTGCCAGTCTCCCGACCCGGACAGACCCTTACAATGAGCAGTTCTTC. Protein sequence: CASLPTRTDPYNEQFF.

This clonotype was seen ten or more times. The chain links TRBV7-8 to TRBJ2-7; 10 nucleotides agree with TRBD1. Trimming took 6 bases from V and 7 from J; bases not matched to a gene: 12. Germline V lookup: CDR1 SGHVS, CDR2 FQNEAQ. The CDR3 runs 15 residues. As DNA, the CDR3 is TGTGCCAGCAGACCCGAACCGGGACAGGGGCATGAGCAGTACTTC. It yields the protein CASRPEPGQGHEQYF.

This clonotype turned up a few times. V and J are TRBV3-1 and TRBJ2-3, with D perhaps matching TRBD1 (6 bases). Looked up from germline, CDR1 is LGHDT and CDR2 is YNNKEL (reference sequence). V dropped 3 bases and J dropped 0 bases, with 13 bases sitting between them. The CDR3 contains 16 residues. The CDR3 bases are TGTGCCAGCAGCCAGGGGACATTACCTAGCACAGATACGCAGTATTTT. It encodes CASSQGTLPSTDTQYF.

Relative to its sample, this clonotype is medium-sized. This sequence joins TRBV6-5 and TRBJ2-3; perhaps D is TRBD1 or TRBD2 (5 bases each). V was pared by 2 bases and J by 6 bases, with 21 bases between. CDR3 size: 17 residues. Germline V CDR1 and CDR2: MNHEY, SVGAGI. This CDR3 is CASSYPPGRGVTDTQYF. The CDR3 DNA sequence: TGTGCCAGCAGTTACCCACCAGGGAGAGGAGTAACCGATACGCAGTATTTT.

By share of the sample, this clonotype is medium-sized. The chain has TRBV4-1 and TRBJ2-3; perhaps TRBD2 as D (6 bases). Between the trimmed V and J ends, which lost 4 bases and 5 bases, there was a span of 19 bases. The CDR3 runs to 16 residues. The germline CDR1 and CDR2 sequences are MGHRA and YSYEKL. CDR3 in amino acids: CASSLVPGLGLDTQYF. CDR3 nucleotide sequence: TGCGCCAGCAGCCTAGTCCCGGGACTCGGTTTAGATACGCAGTATTTT.